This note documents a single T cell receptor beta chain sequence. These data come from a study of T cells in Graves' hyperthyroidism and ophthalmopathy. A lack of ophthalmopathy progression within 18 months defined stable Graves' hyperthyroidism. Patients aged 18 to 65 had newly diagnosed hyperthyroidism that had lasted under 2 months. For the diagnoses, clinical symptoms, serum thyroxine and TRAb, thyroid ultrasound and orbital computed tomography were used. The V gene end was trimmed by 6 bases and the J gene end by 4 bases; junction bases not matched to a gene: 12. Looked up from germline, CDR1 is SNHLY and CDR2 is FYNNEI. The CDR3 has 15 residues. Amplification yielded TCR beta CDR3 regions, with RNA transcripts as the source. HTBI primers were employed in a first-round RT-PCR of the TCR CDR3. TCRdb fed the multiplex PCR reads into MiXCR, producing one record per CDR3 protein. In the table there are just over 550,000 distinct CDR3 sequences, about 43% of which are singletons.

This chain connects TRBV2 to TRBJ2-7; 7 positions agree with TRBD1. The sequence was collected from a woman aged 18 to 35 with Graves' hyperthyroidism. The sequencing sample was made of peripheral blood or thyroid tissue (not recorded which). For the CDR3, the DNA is TGTGCCAGCAGGCCCAGACAGGGAGTTATTTACGAGCAGTACTTC. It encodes CASRPRQGVIYEQYF.